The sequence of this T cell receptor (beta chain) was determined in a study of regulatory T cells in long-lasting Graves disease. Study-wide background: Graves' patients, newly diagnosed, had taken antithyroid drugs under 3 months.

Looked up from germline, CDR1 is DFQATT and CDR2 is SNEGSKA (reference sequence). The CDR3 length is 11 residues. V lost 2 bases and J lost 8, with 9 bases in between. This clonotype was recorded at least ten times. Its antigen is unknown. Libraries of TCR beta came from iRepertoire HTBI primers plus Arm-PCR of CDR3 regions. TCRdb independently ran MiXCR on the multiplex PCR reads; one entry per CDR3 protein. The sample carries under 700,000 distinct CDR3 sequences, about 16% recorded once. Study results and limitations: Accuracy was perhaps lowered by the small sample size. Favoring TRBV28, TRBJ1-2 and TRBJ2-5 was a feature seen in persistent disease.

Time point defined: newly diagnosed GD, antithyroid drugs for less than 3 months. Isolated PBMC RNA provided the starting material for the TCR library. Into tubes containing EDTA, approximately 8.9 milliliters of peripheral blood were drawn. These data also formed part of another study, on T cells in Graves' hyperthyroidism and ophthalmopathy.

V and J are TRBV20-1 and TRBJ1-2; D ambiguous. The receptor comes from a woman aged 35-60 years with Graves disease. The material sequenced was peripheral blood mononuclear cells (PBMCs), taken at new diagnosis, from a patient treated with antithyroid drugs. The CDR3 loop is CSARQVNGYTF. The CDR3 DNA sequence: TGCAGTGCTAGACAGGTGAACGGCTACACCTTC.